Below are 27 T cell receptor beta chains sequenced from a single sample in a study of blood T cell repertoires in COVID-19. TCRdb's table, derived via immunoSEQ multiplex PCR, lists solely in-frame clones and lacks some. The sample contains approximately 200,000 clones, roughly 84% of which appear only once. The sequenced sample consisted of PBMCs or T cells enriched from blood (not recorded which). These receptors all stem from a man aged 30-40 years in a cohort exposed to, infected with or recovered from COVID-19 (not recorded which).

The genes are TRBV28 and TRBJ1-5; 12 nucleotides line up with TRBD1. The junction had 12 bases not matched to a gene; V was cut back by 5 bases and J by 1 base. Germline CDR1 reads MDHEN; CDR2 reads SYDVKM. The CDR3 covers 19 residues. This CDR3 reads CASSPPPGQGAGSNQPQHF. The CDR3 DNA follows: TGTGCCAGCAGTCCCCCCCCGGGACAGGGGGCTGGGAGCAATCAGCCCCAGCATTTT. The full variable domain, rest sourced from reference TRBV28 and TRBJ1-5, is DVKVTQSSRYLVKRTGEKVFLECVQDMDHENMFWYRQDPGLGLRLIYFSYDVKMKEKGDIPEGYSVSREKKERFSLILESASTNQTSMYLCASSPPPGQGAGSNQPQHFGDGTRLSIL.

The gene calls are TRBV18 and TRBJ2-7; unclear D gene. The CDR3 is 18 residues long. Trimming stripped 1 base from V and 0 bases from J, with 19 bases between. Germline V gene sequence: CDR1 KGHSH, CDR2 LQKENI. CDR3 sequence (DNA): TGTGCCAGCTCACCACTAAATTCGGTTTCAGGTAGCTCCTACGAGCAGTACTTC. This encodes CASSPLNSVSGSSYEQYF.

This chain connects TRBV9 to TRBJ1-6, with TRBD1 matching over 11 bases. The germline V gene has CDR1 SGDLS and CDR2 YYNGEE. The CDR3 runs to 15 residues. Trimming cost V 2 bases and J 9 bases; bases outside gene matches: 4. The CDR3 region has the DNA TGTGCCAGCAGCGTTGGGACAGGGGGTAGTTCACCCCTCCACTTT. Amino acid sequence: CASSVGTGGSSPLHF. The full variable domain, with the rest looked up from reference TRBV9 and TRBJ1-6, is DSGVTQTPKHLITATGQRVTLRCSPRSGDLSVYWYQQSLDQGLQFLIQYYNGEERAKGNILERFSAQQFPDLHSELNLSSLELGDSALYFCASSVGTGGSSPLHFGNGTRLTVT.

DNA for the CDR3: TGTGCCAGCAGCCAAGTTGCGCGATTCTCTGGAAACACCATATATTTT. This translates into CASSQVARFSGNTIYF. J is TRBJ1-3 and V is TRBV14; D remains unclear. The germline gives CDR1 SGHDN, CDR2 FVKESK. The CDR3 totals 16 residues. V shed 1 base and J shed 0 bases, with 10 bases lying between them.

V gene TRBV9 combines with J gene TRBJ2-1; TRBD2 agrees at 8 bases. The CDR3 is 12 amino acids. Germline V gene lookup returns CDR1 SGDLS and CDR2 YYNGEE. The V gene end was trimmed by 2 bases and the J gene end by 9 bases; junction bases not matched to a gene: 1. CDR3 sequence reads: CASSVSGTEQFF. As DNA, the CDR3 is TGTGCCAGCAGCGTTAGCGGGACTGAGCAGTTCTTC. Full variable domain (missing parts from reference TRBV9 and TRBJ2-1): DSGVTQTPKHLITATGQRVTLRCSPRSGDLSVYWYQQSLDQGLQFLIQYYNGEERAKGNILERFSAQQFPDLHSELNLSSLELGDSALYFCASSVSGTEQFFGPGTRLTVL.

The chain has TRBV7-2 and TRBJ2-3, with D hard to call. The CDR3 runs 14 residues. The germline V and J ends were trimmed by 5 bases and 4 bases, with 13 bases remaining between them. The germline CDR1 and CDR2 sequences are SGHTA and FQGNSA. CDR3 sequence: CASSPADFADTQYF. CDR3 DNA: TGTGCCAGCAGCCCCGCGGATTTTGCAGATACGCAGTATTTT. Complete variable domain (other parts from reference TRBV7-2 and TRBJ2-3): GAGVSQSPSNKVTEKGKDVELRCDPISGHTALYWYRQSLGQGLEFLIYFQGNSAPDKSGLPSDRFSAERTGGSVSTLTIQRTQQEDSAVYLCASSPADFADTQYFGPGTRLTVL.

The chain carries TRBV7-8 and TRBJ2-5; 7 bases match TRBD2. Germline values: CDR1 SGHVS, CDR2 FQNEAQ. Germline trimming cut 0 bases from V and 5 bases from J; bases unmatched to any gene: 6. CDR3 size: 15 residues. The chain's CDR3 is CASSLAGGLLETQYF. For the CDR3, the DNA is TGTGCCAGCAGCTTAGCGGGAGGGCTTCTGGAGACCCAGTACTTC.

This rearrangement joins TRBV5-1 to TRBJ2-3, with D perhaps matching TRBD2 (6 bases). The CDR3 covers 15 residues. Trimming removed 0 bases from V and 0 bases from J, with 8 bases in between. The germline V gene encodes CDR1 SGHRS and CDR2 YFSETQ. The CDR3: CASSLGGTSTDTQYF. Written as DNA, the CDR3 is TGCGCCAGCAGCTTGGGGGGGACTAGCACAGATACGCAGTATTTT.

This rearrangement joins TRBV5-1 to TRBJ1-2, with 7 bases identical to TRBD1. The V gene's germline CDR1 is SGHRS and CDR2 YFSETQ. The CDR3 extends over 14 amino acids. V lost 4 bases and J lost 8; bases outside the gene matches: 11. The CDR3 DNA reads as TGCGCCAGCAGCCCGGTTACAGGGGCGGAGGGCTACACCTTC. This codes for CASSPVTGAEGYTF.

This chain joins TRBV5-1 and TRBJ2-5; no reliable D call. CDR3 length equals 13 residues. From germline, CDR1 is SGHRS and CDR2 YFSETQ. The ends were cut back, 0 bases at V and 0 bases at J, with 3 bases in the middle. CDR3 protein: CASSLGDQETQYF. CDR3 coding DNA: TGCGCCAGCAGCTTGGGCGACCAAGAGACCCAGTACTTC.

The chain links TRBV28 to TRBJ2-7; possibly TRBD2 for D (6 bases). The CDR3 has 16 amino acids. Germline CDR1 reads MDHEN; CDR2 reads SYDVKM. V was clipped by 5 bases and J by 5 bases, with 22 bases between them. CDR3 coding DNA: TGTGCCAGCAGTGGCTCCGGGGCAGGGAGGTCCCACGAGCAGTACTTC. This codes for CASSGSGAGRSHEQYF.

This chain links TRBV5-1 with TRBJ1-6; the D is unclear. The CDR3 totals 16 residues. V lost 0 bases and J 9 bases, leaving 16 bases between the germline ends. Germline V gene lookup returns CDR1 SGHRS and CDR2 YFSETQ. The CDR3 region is CASSLGGKIGVSPLHF. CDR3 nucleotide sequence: TGCGCCAGCAGCTTGGGAGGGAAAATTGGGGTTTCACCCCTCCACTTT. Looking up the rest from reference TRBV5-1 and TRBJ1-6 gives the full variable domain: KAGVTQTPRYLIKTRGQQVTLSCSPISGHRSVSWYQQTPGQGLQFLFEYFSETQRNKGNFPGRFSGRQFSNSRSEMNVSTLELGDSALYLCASSLGGKIGVSPLHFGNGTRLTVT.

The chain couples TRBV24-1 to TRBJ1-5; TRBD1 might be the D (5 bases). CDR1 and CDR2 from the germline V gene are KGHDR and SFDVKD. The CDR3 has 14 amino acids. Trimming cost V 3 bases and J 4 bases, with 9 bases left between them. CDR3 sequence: CATSDPRQNQPQHF. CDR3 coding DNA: TGTGCCACCAGTGATCCCCGACAGAATCAGCCCCAGCATTTT.

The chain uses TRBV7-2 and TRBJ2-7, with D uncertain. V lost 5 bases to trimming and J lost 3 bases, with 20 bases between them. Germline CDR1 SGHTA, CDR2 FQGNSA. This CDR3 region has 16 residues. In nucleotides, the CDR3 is TGTGCCAGCAGCCCCACCCACACCAATATAAACTACGAGCAGTACTTC. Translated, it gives CASSPTHTNINYEQYF.

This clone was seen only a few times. The CDR3 bases are TGCGCCAGCACCCACCTTGGAGGTGGTGAGCAGTTCTTC. This encodes CASTHLGGGEQFF. V is TRBV4-1 and J is TRBJ2-1, with a tentative D call TRBD2 (5 bases). This CDR3 comprises 13 residues. Germline CDR1 and CDR2: MGHRA and YSYEKL. With 7 bases removed from V and 9 bases from J, the gap between germline ends came to 16 bases.

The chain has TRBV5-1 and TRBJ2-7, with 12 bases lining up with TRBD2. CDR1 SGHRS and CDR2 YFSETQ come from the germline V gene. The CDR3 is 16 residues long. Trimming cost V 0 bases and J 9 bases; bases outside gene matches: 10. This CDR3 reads CASSLGLAGVEGVQYF. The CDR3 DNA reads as TGCGCCAGCAGCTTGGGACTAGCGGGAGTCGAGGGCGTGCAGTACTTC.

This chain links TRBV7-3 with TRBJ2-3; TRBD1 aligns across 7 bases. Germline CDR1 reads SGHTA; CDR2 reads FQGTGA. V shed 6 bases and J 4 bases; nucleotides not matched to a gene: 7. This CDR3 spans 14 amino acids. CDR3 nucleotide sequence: TGTGCCAGCAGGTTTAACAGGGGCTCAGATACGCAGTATTTT. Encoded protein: CASRFNRGSDTQYF.

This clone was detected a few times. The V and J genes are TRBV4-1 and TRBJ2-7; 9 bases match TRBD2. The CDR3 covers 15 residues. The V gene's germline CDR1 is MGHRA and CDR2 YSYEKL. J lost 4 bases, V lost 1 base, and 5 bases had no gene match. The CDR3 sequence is CASSQGAGGIYEQYF. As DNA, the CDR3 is TGCGCCAGCAGCCAAGGAGCGGGAGGAATATACGAGCAGTACTTC.

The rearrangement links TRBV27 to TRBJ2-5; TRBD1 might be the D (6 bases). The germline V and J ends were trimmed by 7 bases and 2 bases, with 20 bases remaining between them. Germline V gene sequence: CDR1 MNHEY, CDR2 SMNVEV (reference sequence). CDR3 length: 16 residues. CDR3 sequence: CASTPRTDLLQETQYF. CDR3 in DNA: TGTGCCAGCACCCCTCGGACAGATTTACTACAAGAGACCCAGTACTTC.

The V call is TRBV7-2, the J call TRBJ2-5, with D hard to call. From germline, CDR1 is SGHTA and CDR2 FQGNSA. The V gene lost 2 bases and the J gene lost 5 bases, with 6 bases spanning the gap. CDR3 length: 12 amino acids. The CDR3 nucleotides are TGTGCCAGCAGCTTAAACCGGGAGACCCAGTACTTC. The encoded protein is CASSLNRETQYF.

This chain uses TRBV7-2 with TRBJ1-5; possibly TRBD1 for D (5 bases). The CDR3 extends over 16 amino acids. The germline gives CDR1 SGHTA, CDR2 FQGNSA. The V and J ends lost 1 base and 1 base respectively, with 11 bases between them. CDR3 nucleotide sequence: TGTGCCAGCAGCTTAGGGGCAGGGTTCAGCAATCAGCCCCAGCATTTT. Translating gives CASSLGAGFSNQPQHF.

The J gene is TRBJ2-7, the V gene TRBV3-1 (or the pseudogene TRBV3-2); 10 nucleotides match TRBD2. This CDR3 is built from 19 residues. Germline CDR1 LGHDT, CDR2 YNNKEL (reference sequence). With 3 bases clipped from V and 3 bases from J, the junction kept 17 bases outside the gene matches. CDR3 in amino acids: CASSQEDNGGSGRFYEQYF. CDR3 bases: TGTGCCAGCAGCCAGGAGGACAACGGCGGTAGCGGGAGGTTCTACGAGCAGTACTTC.

CDR3 loop: CASNLLAGELFF. CDR3 nucleotides: TGTGCCAGTAACCTTCTAGCCGGGGAGCTGTTTTTT. This chain joins TRBV19 and TRBJ2-2; D is uncertain. Per germline, CDR1 LNHDA and CDR2 SQIVND (reference sequence). The CDR3 runs 12 residues. The ends were cut back, 7 bases at V and 6 bases at J, with 9 bases in the middle. Filled out from reference TRBV19 and TRBJ2-2, the complete variable domain reads DGGITQSPKYLFRKEGQNVTLSCEQNLNHDAMYWYRQDPGQGLRLIYYSQIVNDFQKGDIAEGYSVSREKKESFPLTVTSAQKNPTAFYLCASNLLAGELFFGEGSRLTVL.

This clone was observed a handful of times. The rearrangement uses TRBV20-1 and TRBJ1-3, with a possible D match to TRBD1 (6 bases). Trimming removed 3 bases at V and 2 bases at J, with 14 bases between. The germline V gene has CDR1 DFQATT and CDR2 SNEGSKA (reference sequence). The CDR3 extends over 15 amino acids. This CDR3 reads CSASTEAGAGNTIYF. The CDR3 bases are TGCAGTGCTAGTACCGAGGCAGGGGCTGGAAACACCATATATTTT.

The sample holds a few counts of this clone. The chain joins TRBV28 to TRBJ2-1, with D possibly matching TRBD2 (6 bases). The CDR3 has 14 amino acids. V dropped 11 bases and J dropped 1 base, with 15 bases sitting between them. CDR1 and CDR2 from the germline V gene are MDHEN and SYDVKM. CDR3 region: CAGKSSGSYNEQFF. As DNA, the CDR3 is TGTGCCGGAAAAAGTAGCGGTTCCTACAATGAGCAGTTCTTC.

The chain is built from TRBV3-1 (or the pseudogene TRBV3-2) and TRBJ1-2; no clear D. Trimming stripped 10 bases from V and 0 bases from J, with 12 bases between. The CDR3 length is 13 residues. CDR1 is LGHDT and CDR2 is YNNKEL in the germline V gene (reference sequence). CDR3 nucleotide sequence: TGTGCCACCCGGTCCGATTCTAACTATGGCTACACCTTC. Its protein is CATRSDSNYGYTF.

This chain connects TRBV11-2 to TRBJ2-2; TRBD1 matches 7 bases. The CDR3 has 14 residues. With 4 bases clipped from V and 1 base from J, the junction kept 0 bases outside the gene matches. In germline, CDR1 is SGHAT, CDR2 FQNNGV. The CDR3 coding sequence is TGTGCCAGCAGCTGGACAGGGAACACCGGGGAGCTGTTTTTT. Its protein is CASSWTGNTGELFF.